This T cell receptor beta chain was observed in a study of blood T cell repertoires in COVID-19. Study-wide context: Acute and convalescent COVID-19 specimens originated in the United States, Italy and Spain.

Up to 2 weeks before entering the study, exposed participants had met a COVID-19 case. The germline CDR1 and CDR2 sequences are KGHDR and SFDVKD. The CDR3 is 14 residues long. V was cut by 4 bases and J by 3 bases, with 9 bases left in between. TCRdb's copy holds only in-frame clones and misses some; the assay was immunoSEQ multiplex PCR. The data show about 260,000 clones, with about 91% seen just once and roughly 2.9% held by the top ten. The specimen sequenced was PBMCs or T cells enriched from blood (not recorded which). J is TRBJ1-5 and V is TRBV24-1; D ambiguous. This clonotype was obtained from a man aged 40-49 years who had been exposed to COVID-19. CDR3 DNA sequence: TGTGCCACCAGTGACAACAGCTTCAATCAGCCCCAGCATTTT. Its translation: CATSDNSFNQPQHF.